This paragraph reports one TCR beta chain. What it binds is not known. These data belong to a study of post-analysis software for immune sequencing data. About the research overall: Recorded disease courses covered relapsing-remitting, secondary progressive and progressive-relapsing multiple sclerosis. Some patients had no subtype annotation.

Study-level points and caveats: Samples prepared in the same batch strongly co-clustered by F measure.

The TCR beta cDNA libraries carried unique molecular identifiers. The source material, roughly 0.9 to 11 million T cells, gave rise to approximately 520,000 cDNA molecules. MiXCR was run by TCRdb on the PCR reads, yielding one entry per CDR3 protein. The table includes hundreds of thousands of distinct CDR3 sequences, roughly three fifths detected once. The sequencing input was blood. This clonotype was obtained from a girl aged 2 to 9 with multiple sclerosis.

CDR3 residues: CAIRGGRDNTEAFF. The CDR3 DNA reads TGTGCCATCAGAGGAGGACGGGATAACACTGAAGCTTTCTTT. The rearrangement uses TRBV10-3 and TRBJ1-1; no firm D call. Trimming cost V 6 bases and J 2 bases, with 13 bases left between them. CDR3 length equals 14 residues. Germline assignment: CDR1 ENHRY and CDR2 SYGVKD.